This T cell receptor (beta chain) originates from a study of sequential checkpoint blockade in melanoma. On the study more broadly: About 89 pretreatment tumor DNA samples were TCRβ immunosequenced. Around 21 patients had tumor biopsies before treatment and at week 13.

CDR3 length: 13 residues. Trimming shortened V by 5 bases and J by 1 base, and 11 bases separated the two germline ends. The V gene's germline CDR1 is SQVTM and CDR2 ANQGSEA. Clones were sequenced by immunoSEQ multiplex PCR, and TCRdb holds only the in-frame ones, with some missing. The repertoire holds 5,500 to 9,000 clones, with 28% as singletons. The treatment: randomized to nivolumab then ipilimumab (arm A) or the reverse (arm B). DNA-damaging chemotherapy had not been given to any patient beforehand. In its sample, this clone ranks as medium-sized. V usage is TRBV29-1 and J usage is TRBJ2-5, with D possibly being TRBD1 or TRBD2 (5 bases each). The specimen was tumor tissue (inferred from file names), collected from a patient given nivolumab and ipilimumab in sequence. This receptor was taken from a human donor with melanoma. The CDR3 loop reads CSVRDSGQETQYF. CDR3 DNA: TGCAGCGTTCGTGACAGCGGCCAAGAGACCCAGTACTTC.